The 27 T cell receptor beta chains in this list originate from one sample, sequenced in a study of blood T cell repertoires in COVID-19. Sequencing used immunoSEQ multiplex PCR; TCRdb keeps in-frame clones, though not all of them. The sample includes more than 250,000 clones, around four fifths of them seen just once. Material for sequencing was peripheral blood. The receptor source for this set is a woman in her 50s with acute or convalescent COVID-19.

The chain recombines TRBV6-4 with TRBJ2-3; 10 positions match TRBD2. Germline CDR1 MRHNA, CDR2 SNTAGT. This CDR3 is built from 16 residues. After removal of 2 bases from V and 0 bases from J, the junction contained 2 bases not matched to a gene. The CDR3 region is CASSDTLAGSTDTQYF. The CDR3 nucleotides are TGTGCCAGCAGTGACACACTAGCGGGGAGCACAGATACGCAGTATTTT.

The rearrangement joins TRBV4-3 to TRBJ2-3; 7 nucleotides align to TRBD2. The CDR3 contains 15 residues. Germline V gives CDR1 LGHNA, CDR2 YSLEER. V lost 3 bases, J lost 6 bases, and 9 bases stayed unmatched. DNA of the CDR3: TGCGCCAGCAGCCAGGACGGACTAGGGGTGGATACGCAGTATTTT. Its translation: CASSQDGLGVDTQYF.

CDR3 coding DNA: TGTGCCAGCAGTTTCAAATATGGCTACACCTTC. Residues: CASSFKYGYTF. The rearrangement joins TRBV28 to TRBJ1-2; D is uncertain. The CDR3 loop spans 11 amino acids. Trimming took 3 bases from V and 5 from J, leaving 4 bases between them. Germline CDR1 reads MDHEN; CDR2 reads SYDVKM.

This chain joins TRBV7-2 and TRBJ2-3; D gene unclear. V was clipped by 1 base and J by 6 bases, with 17 bases between them. Germline V lookup: CDR1 SGHTA, CDR2 FQGNSA. CDR3 size: 16 residues. CDR3 bases: TGTGCCAGCAGCTTAGTCCCCCGGAGATTTAACGATACGCAGTATTTT. Translating it yields CASSLVPRRFNDTQYF.

The chain uses TRBV30 and TRBJ1-1; no reliable D call. Germline CDR1 is GTSNPN and CDR2 is SVGIG (reference sequence). CDR3 size: 12 residues. Trimming took off 5 bases at V and 4 bases at J, with 11 bases between the two ends. The CDR3 protein is CAWATSGTEAFF. CDR3 DNA: TGTGCCTGGGCAACATCGGGCACTGAAGCTTTCTTT.

The CDR3 loop reads CASSLDRLNTGELFF. The CDR3 nucleotides are TGCGCCAGCAGCTTGGACAGGTTGAACACCGGGGAGCTGTTTTTT. This sequence joins TRBV5-1 and TRBJ2-2, with D perhaps matching TRBD1 (5 bases). CDR1 and CDR2 (germline): SGHRS, YFSETQ. V was shortened by 0 bases and J by 1 base, with 7 bases between the two germline ends. The CDR3 sequence is 15 residues long.

This rearrangement joins TRBV6-5 to TRBJ1-1; TRBD1 matches at 10 bases. Germline CDR1 MNHEY, CDR2 SVGAGI. V dropped 10 bases and J dropped 5; count of bases not matched to a gene: 1. The CDR3 sequence is 11 residues long. The CDR3 nucleotides are TGTGCCACGGACAGGGGGACTGAAGCTTTCTTT. It yields the protein CATDRGTEAFF.

The CDR3 sequence is CASSPRRLGRGGDTQYF. CDR3 nucleotide sequence: TGTGCCAGCAGCCCACGAAGGCTGGGAAGGGGCGGTGATACGCAGTATTTT. The J gene is TRBJ2-3, the V gene TRBV7-9; D is perhaps TRBD1 (5 bases). Germline V gives CDR1 SEHNR, CDR2 FQNEAQ (reference sequence). The CDR3 is made up of 17 amino acids. Trimming took 5 bases from V and 6 from J, leaving 24 bases between them.

V usage is TRBV7-9 and J usage is TRBJ2-7; 12 nucleotides align to TRBD2. Per germline, CDR1 SEHNR and CDR2 FQNEAQ (reference sequence). The junction had 7 bases not matched to a gene; V was cut back by 5 bases and J by 2 bases. This CDR3 has 16 residues. The CDR3 is CASSGTTSGGTYEQYF. The CDR3 coding sequence is TGTGCCAGCAGCGGCACCACTAGCGGGGGGACCTACGAGCAGTACTTC.

This clone showed up just once. This chain links TRBV19 with TRBJ1-2; the D gene is possibly TRBD1 (5 bases). CDR3 length equals 13 residues. Trimming shortened V by 7 bases and J by 4 bases, and 13 bases separated the two germline ends. Germline values: CDR1 LNHDA, CDR2 SQIVND (reference sequence). The CDR3 nucleotides read TGTGCCAGTACCCTTGGGGGGTTCTATGGCTACACCTTC. The encoded protein is CASTLGGFYGYTF.

The chain is built from TRBV4-1 and TRBJ2-3; a possible D gene is TRBD2 (5 bases). The germline gives CDR1 MGHRA, CDR2 YSYEKL. The V gene lost 2 bases and the J gene lost 0 bases, with 6 bases spanning the gap. The CDR3 has 14 amino acids. CDR3: CASSQRTSTDTQYF. The CDR3 DNA reads TGCGCCAGCAGCCAACGGACTAGCACAGATACGCAGTATTTT.

DNA of the CDR3: TGTGCCACCAGCACTCCTGCACCTGAAGACTATGGCTACACCTTC. It codes for CATSTPAPEDYGYTF. The rearrangement uses TRBV24-1 and TRBJ1-2, with D unclear. The CDR3 consists of 15 residues. CDR1 KGHDR and CDR2 SFDVKD come from the germline V gene. The germline V and J ends were trimmed by 7 bases and 3 bases, with 17 bases remaining between them.

This clone was seen more than once but under ten times. The chain combines TRBV7-9 with TRBJ1-5, with a possible D match to TRBD1 (6 bases). There are 12 residues in the CDR3. V was clipped by 6 bases and J by 5 bases, with 8 bases between them. Germline V CDR1 and CDR2: SEHNR, FQNEAQ (reference sequence). The CDR3 sequence is CASSNRDQPQHF. CDR3 sequence (DNA): TGTGCCAGCAGTAACAGGGATCAGCCCCAGCATTTT.

J is TRBJ1-4 and V is TRBV15, with TRBD1 identical over 7 bases. The ends lost 4 bases at V and 10 bases at J; junction bases unmatched: 12. There are 15 residues in the CDR3. Germline V lookup: CDR1 LNHNV, CDR2 YYDKDF (reference sequence). The CDR3 region is CATSIEGRQGGKLFF. As DNA, the CDR3 is TGTGCCACCAGCATCGAAGGGAGACAGGGTGGAAAACTGTTTTTT.

The chain has TRBV15 and TRBJ2-3; 9 bases align to TRBD2. Unmatched junction bases numbered 5, after V lost 1 base and J lost 0 bases. The CDR3 runs 17 residues. Germline V gene lookup returns CDR1 LNHNV and CDR2 YYDKDF (reference sequence). The CDR3 coding sequence is TGTGCCACCAGCAGAGCCTTAGCGGGGGAGAGCACAGATACGCAGTATTTT. Protein product: CATSRALAGESTDTQYF. The complete variable domain, with remaining parts taken from reference TRBV15 and TRBJ2-3, reads DAMVIQNPRYQVTQFGKPVTLSCSQTLNHNVMYWYQQKSSQAPKLLFHYYDKDFNNEADTPDNFQSRRPNTSFCFLDIRSPGLGDTAMYLCATSRALAGESTDTQYFGPGTRLTVL.

The chain's CDR3 is CAWSKGAAYEQYF. The CDR3 bases are TGTGCCTGGAGTAAGGGGGCCGCCTACGAGCAGTACTTC. This chain connects TRBV30 to TRBJ2-7; 7 positions match TRBD1. From germline, CDR1 is GTSNPN and CDR2 SVGIG (reference sequence). The CDR3 is made up of 13 amino acids. J gave up 2 bases and V 2 bases, and 3 bases lay outside the gene matches.

The J gene is TRBJ2-3, the V gene TRBV4-1, with 13 bases aligning to TRBD2. CDR3 size: 19 residues. V was clipped by 0 bases and J by 0 bases; unmatched bases: 6. Germline CDR1 is MGHRA and CDR2 is YSYEKL. As DNA, the CDR3 is TGCGCCAGCAGCCAAGAGGGACTAGCGGGGACAGGGAGCACAGATACGCAGTATTTT. Translating gives CASSQEGLAGTGSTDTQYF.

The gene calls are TRBV9 and TRBJ2-1; D perhaps matches TRBD1 (7 bases). The CDR3 consists of 15 residues. Germline CDR1 SGDLS, CDR2 YYNGEE. The V gene lost 4 bases and the J gene lost 2 bases, with 13 bases spanning the gap. The CDR3 here is CASSQGGGAYNEQFF. CDR3 nucleotide sequence: TGTGCCAGCAGCCAGGGGGGAGGCGCCTACAATGAGCAGTTCTTC.

The chain has TRBV28 and TRBJ2-7; TRBD1 might be the D (5 bases). The CDR3 is made up of 13 amino acids. Trimming shortened V by 6 bases and J by 0 bases, and 9 bases separated the two germline ends. The germline gives CDR1 MDHEN, CDR2 SYDVKM. The CDR3 loop reads CASSNRFSYEQYV. The CDR3, as DNA: TGTGCCAGCAGCAACAGGTTCTCCTACGAGCAGTACGTC.

The chain recombines TRBV4-3 with TRBJ1-1; maybe TRBD1 (5 bases). CDR3 size: 18 residues. Germline-derived CDR1 and CDR2 are LGHNA and YSLEER. V was shortened by 11 bases and J by 2 bases, with 30 bases between the two germline ends. The CDR3 DNA reads as TGCGCCCGGAGGGCCCGGGTGCCGTTTGACAGAGCTAACACTGAAGCTTTCTTT. It encodes CARRARVPFDRANTEAFF.

V and J are TRBV5-4 and TRBJ2-2; perhaps TRBD1 as D (6 bases). The CDR3 consists of 14 residues. V lost 1 base, J lost 7 bases, and 11 bases lay in between. Germline loops: CDR1 SGHNT, CDR2 YYREEE (reference sequence). CDR3: CASSLRSGDGELFF. CDR3 DNA: TGTGCCAGCAGCTTGCGATCAGGGGACGGGGAGCTGTTTTTT.

This clone was seen only once. CDR3 in DNA: TGTGCCAGCAGCGTTTCCGGGGGGGTCTACAATGAGCAGTTCTTC. Amino acids: CASSVSGGVYNEQFF. The J gene is TRBJ2-1, the V gene TRBV9; 8 bases align to TRBD2. The CDR3 loop spans 15 amino acids. Germline CDR1 SGDLS, CDR2 YYNGEE. V dropped 2 bases and J dropped 3; count of bases not matched to a gene: 4.

The rearrangement uses TRBV2 and TRBJ1-2; D gene ambiguous. Germline V gene sequence: CDR1 SNHLY, CDR2 FYNNEI. Trimming took off 1 base at V and 7 bases at J, with 19 bases between the two ends. The CDR3 spans 16 residues. The DNA of the CDR3 is TGTGCCAGCAGTGAAGGGCTGGGAGGGCTTGGTAGTGGCTACACCTTC. This gives the protein CASSEGLGGLGSGYTF.

This clone has only a few counts. V usage is TRBV5-1 and J usage is TRBJ2-2, with D uncertain. The CDR3 runs 13 residues. Germline loops: CDR1 SGHRS, CDR2 YFSETQ. Trimming removed 1 base from V and 7 bases from J, with 8 bases in between. DNA of the CDR3: TGCGCCAGCAGCTTGACCGACAACGGGGAGCTGTTTTTT. It translates to CASSLTDNGELFF.

The J gene is TRBJ2-7, the V gene TRBV21-1; TRBD1 is the table's D call, not checked against the DNA. TRBV21-1 is classified as a pseudogene. This CDR3 is built from 13 residues. The CDR3 region has the DNA TGTGCCAGCAGTGGGACAGGGGGCTACGAGCAGTACTTC. This encodes CASSGTGGYEQYF.

The rearrangement links TRBV5-5 to TRBJ1-4; no firm D call. V dropped 4 bases and J dropped 0 bases, with 10 bases sitting between them. This CDR3 comprises 15 residues. Germline V gene lookup returns CDR1 SGHKS and CDR2 YYEKEE (reference sequence). The CDR3 reads CASSLGNPTNEKLFF. CDR3 coding DNA: TGTGCCAGCAGCCTCGGGAACCCAACTAATGAAAAACTGTTTTTT.

The V call is TRBV18, the J call TRBJ2-1; TRBD2 matches 9 bases. Per germline, CDR1 KGHSH and CDR2 LQKENI. V lost 0 bases and J lost 7; bases outside the gene matches: 7. This CDR3 has 16 residues. The CDR3 DNA is TGTGCCAGCTCACCACCCCCGGGACTAGCTCTAAATGAGCAGTTCTTC. This encodes CASSPPPGLALNEQFF.